This TCR beta chain was found in a study of T cells in localized non-small cell lung cancer. Trimming stripped 2 bases from V and 0 bases from J, with 13 bases between. The CDR3 totals 16 residues. Per the germline V gene, CDR1 is SGHAT and CDR2 is FQNNGV. Clones were read by immunoSEQ multiplex PCR, and TCRdb kept only the in-frame ones, dropping some. This table holds about 74,000 clones, 70% to 85% found once. The starting material was peripheral blood, obtained before any cancer treatment. The receptor's source is a female donor at least 60 years old with stage I lung adenocarcinoma. This chain connects TRBV11-2 to TRBJ1-1; TRBD1 is a possible D gene (6 bases). In DNA, the CDR3 is TGTGCCAGCAGCTTACGGACAGTCGGACTGAACACTGAAGCTTTCTTT. Residues: CASSLRTVGLNTEAFF.